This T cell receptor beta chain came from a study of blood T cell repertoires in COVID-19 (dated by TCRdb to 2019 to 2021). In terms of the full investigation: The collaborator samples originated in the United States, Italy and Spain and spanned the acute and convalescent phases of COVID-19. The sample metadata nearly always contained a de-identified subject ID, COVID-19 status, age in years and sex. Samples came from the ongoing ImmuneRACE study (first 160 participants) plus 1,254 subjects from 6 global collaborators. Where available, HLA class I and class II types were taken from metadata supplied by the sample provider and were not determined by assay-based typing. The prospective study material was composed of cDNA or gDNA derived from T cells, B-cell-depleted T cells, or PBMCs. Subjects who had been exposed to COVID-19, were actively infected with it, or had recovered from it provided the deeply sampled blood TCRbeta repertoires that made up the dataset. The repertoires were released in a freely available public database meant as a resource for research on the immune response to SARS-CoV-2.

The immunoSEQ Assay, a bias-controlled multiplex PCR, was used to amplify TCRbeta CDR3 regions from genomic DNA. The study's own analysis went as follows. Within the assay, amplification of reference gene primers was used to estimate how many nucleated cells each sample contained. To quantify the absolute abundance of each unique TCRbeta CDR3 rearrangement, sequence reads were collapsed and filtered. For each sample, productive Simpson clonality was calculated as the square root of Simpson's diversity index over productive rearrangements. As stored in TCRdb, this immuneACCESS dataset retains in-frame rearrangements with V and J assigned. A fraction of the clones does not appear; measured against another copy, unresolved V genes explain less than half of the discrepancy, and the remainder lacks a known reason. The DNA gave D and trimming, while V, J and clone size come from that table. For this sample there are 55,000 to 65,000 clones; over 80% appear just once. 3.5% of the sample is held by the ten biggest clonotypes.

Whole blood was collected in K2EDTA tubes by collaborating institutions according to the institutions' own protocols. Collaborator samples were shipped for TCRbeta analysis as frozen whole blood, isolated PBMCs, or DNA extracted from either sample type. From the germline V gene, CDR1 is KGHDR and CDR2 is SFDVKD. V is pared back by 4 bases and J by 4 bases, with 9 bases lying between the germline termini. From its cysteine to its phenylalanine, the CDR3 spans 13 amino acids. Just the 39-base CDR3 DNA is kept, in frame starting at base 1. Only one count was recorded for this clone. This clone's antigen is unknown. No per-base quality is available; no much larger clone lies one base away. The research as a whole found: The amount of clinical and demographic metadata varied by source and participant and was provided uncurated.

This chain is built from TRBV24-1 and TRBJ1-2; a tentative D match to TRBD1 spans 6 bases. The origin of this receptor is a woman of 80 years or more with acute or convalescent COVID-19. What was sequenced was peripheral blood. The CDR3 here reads CATSDETGYGYTF. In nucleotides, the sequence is TGTGCCACCAGTGACGAGACAGGCTATGGCTACACCTTC.